The clone carrying this T cell receptor beta chain was counted many times. Its antigen remains unidentified. TCRdb recomputed calls from the reads with MiXCR, one row per CDR3 protein. The data hold approximately 150,000 distinct CDR3 sequences, with roughly 6% observed a single time. This sample is drawn from a study of T cell repertoires in cytomegalovirus infection. Study-level information: Evidence of both CMV infection and a matching HLA type came from public TCR beta signatures. Study results and limitations: HLA-C-restricted CMV-specific TCR beta clonotypes prevailed in the ex vivo response. Cumulative public TCR beta family frequency identified carriers of CMV plus the relevant HLA.

Input material: PBMCs. This sequence was found in a human donor in good health (CMV status not recorded). Some clones in this sample may be carry-over from other donors' samples.

The CDR3 DNA follows: TGTGCCAGCAGTCGCAGCGGGGGGACGGAGACCCAGTACTTC. Translated, it gives CASSRSGGTETQYF. V usage is TRBV7-7 and J usage is TRBJ2-5, with TRBD2 matching over 9 bases. Germline values: CDR1 SSHAT, CDR2 FNYEAQ (reference sequence). CDR3 size: 14 residues. V lost 6 bases and J lost 5; bases outside the gene matches: 7.